This T cell receptor beta chain was captured in a study of blood T cell repertoires in COVID-19 (dated by TCRdb to the early 2020s). Background for the entire study: Samples covering the acute and convalescent phases of COVID-19 were provided by collaborators in the United States, Italy and Spain. The prospective study material was composed of cDNA or gDNA derived from T cells, B-cell-depleted T cells, or PBMCs. Subjects who had been exposed to COVID-19, were actively infected with it, or had recovered from it provided the deeply sampled blood TCRbeta repertoires that made up the dataset. Where available, HLA class I and class II types were taken from metadata supplied by the sample provider and were not determined by assay-based typing. Samples came from the ongoing ImmuneRACE study (first 160 participants) plus 1,254 subjects from 6 global collaborators. The repertoires were released in a freely available public database meant as a resource for research on the immune response to SARS-CoV-2. The sample metadata nearly always contained a de-identified subject ID, COVID-19 status, age in years and sex.

Reading from cysteine to phenylalanine, the CDR3 counts 15 amino acids. Of all the DNA, just the CDR3 is kept, 45 bases in frame from base 1. From a lookup of the germline V gene, CDR1 and CDR2 are LGHNA and YNFKEQ. Trimming costs V 0 bases and J 3 bases, and their ends lie 6 bases apart. The collaborating institutions used their own protocols to collect whole blood in K2EDTA tubes. For TCRbeta analysis, collaborator samples were shipped as frozen whole blood, as isolated PBMCs, or as DNA extracted from either sample type. As regards this clone: Its recognized antigen is unknown. It has no much larger one-base neighbor in the sample; base qualities were not kept.

The immunoSEQ Assay, a bias-controlled multiplex PCR, was used to amplify TCRbeta CDR3 regions from genomic DNA. Regarding the original processing steps: Within the assay, amplification of reference gene primers was used to estimate how many nucleated cells each sample contained. To quantify the absolute abundance of each unique TCRbeta CDR3 rearrangement, sequence reads were collapsed and filtered. Productive Simpson clonality was computed per sample as the square root of Simpson's diversity index over productive rearrangements. TCRdb took over this immuneACCESS table, retaining in-frame rearrangements with V and J assigned. Such tables are incomplete; in checked studies, under half of the missing clones stem from an unresolved V gene, and the remainder is unexplained. Clone size and V and J calls were adopted from that table, with D and trimming inferred from the DNA. This sample holds more than 200,000 clones; roughly 85% were observed only once. 3% of the sample is held by the ten biggest clonotypes.

Points the paper makes about the study in general: The quantity of clinical and demographic metadata differed by source and by participant and was supplied without curation.

This clonotype was sampled from a young man with active or convalescent COVID-19. Sequenced input: peripheral blood. Here the chain combines TRBV4-2 and TRBJ1-6; the D gene cannot be resolved reliably. Here the CDR3 is given as CASSQEGNYNSPLHF. Here is the DNA: TGTGCCAGCAGCCAAGAGGGCAACTATAATTCACCCCTCCACTTT.